The next 23 T cell receptor beta chains were all read from a single sample in a study of CD8 T cells in ankylosing spondylitis. One entry per CDR3 protein, called by TCRdb with MiXCR from the 5' RACE reads. The repertoire includes 100,000 to 150,000 distinct CDR3 sequences, about a sixth of them detected once, and around a third sits in the top ten. Points from the study as a whole: A TCR beta motif made of several highly homologous variants seemed typical of ankylosing spondylitis blood.

The antigens of these receptors remain unknown. Input material: blood, either unsorted or a sorted T cell fraction (not recorded which). Receptors originate from a male donor with ankylosing spondylitis.

This clonotype was found a few times. The rearrangement uses TRBV11-3 and TRBJ2-7; the D is unclear. The CDR3 runs 14 residues. Trimming took 3 bases from V and 0 from J, leaving 9 bases between them. The germline V gene encodes CDR1 SGHNT and CDR2 YENEEA. CDR3 amino acids: CASSFRPSSYEQYF. As DNA, the CDR3 is TGTGCCAGCAGCTTTCGACCCAGCTCCTACGAGCAGTACTTC.

This clonotype was seen a handful of times. The rearrangement uses TRBV28 and TRBJ1-2, with D possibly being TRBD1 (6 bases). The CDR3 has 17 residues. The germline gives CDR1 MDHEN, CDR2 SYDVKM. V shed 0 bases and J shed 4 bases, with 18 bases lying between them. Written as DNA, the CDR3 is TGTGCCAGCAGTTTATGGGACAGAGATGTACTTGGCTATGGCTACACCTTC. It is translated as CASSLWDRDVLGYGYTF.

Only a few counts were recorded for this clonotype. This chain uses TRBV27 with TRBJ2-1, with D maybe TRBD1 (6 bases). CDR1 is MNHEY, CDR2 SMNVEV, per germline (reference sequence). V gave up 6 bases and J gave up 4 bases, with 13 bases separating them. The CDR3 contains 14 residues. The DNA for the CDR3 is TGTGCCAGCAGCCCACTGGACAGATACAATGAGCAGTTCTTC. Amino acid sequence: CASSPLDRYNEQFF.

A few counts support this clonotype. The chain combines TRBV29-1 with TRBJ2-7; 7 positions match TRBD1. The CDR3 is 16 residues long. Germline lookup yields CDR1 SQVTM and CDR2 ANQGSEA. V trimming: 1 base; J trimming: 4 bases; junction bases outside the gene matches: 13. CDR3 DNA: TGCAGCGTTGAAGCTGGGACAGACCAACCATATTACGAGCAGTACTTC. Translating it yields CSVEAGTDQPYYEQYF.

The gene calls are TRBV4-1 and TRBJ1-1; D unresolved. This CDR3 spans 17 amino acids. Germline CDR1 is MGHRA and CDR2 is YSYEKL. Between the trimmed V and J ends, which lost 4 bases and 0 bases, there was a span of 18 bases. Here the CDR3 DNA reads TGCGCCAGCAGCCTCTCCGGATCTGGGAGGATGAACACTGAAGCTTTCTTT. Translation gives CASSLSGSGRMNTEAFF.

V and J are TRBV15 and TRBJ2-5, with a weak D call TRBD2 (7 bases). Trimming stripped 6 bases from V and 6 bases from J, with 14 bases between. This CDR3 has 13 residues. Per germline, CDR1 LNHNV and CDR2 YYDKDF (reference sequence). The CDR3 sequence: CATSTGGGKTQYF. DNA for the CDR3: TGTGCCACCAGTACGGGGGGCGGGAAGACCCAGTACTTC.

This clonotype was seen repeatedly, ten times or more. One end of the junction is discordant with germline, which a read error may explain. J is TRBJ2-1 and V is TRBV13; no clear D. Germline V gene lookup returns CDR1 PRHDT and CDR2 FYEKMQ (reference sequence). The CDR3 is 12 residues long. As DNA, the CDR3 is TGCGCCAGCAGCTTGGCCGGCAATGAGCAGTTCTTC. As protein: CASSLAGNEQFF.

This clonotype was counted a few times. The rearrangement links TRBV7-9 to TRBJ2-7; D might be TRBD2 (6 bases). CDR3 length equals 16 residues. V was shortened by 1 base and J by 6 bases, with 19 bases between the two germline ends. The germline V gene encodes CDR1 SEHNR and CDR2 FQNEAQ (reference sequence). The CDR3 is CASSLGAGGSDREQYF. CDR3 sequence (DNA): TGTGCCAGCAGCTTAGGGGCTGGGGGGAGTGATCGCGAGCAGTACTTC.

This rearrangement joins TRBV5-1 to TRBJ1-2; D is possibly TRBD1 (6 bases). There are 13 residues in the CDR3. V lost 0 bases and J 6 bases, leaving 9 bases between the germline ends. The germline V gene has CDR1 SGHRS and CDR2 YFSETQ. CDR3 sequence: CASSLVQGHGYTF. The CDR3 nucleotides read TGCGCCAGCAGCTTGGTACAGGGCCATGGCTACACCTTC.

The V call is TRBV14, the J call TRBJ2-1; D call uncertain. Trimming removed 2 bases from V and 6 bases from J, with 14 bases in between. This CDR3 is built from 15 residues. The germline CDR1 and CDR2 sequences are SGHDN and FVKESK. DNA of the CDR3: TGTGCCAGCAGCCAAACCTCCCGGGCCCTCAATGAGCAGTTCTTC. Amino acids: CASSQTSRALNEQFF.

The rearrangement uses TRBV20-1 and TRBJ1-4; D remains ambiguous. Germline V gene data show CDR1 as DFQATT and CDR2 as SNEGSKA (reference sequence). The CDR3 sequence is 13 residues long. The germline V and J ends were trimmed by 6 bases and 8 bases, with 16 bases remaining between them. The CDR3 coding sequence is TGCAGTGCCAAGGGAGGAGGTCGCGAAAAACTGTTTTTT. It encodes CSAKGGGREKLFF.

Many counts were recorded for this clonotype. V and J are TRBV18 and TRBJ2-1; 14 bases line up with TRBD2. Germline CDR1 reads KGHSH; CDR2 reads LQKENI. Losses at the gene ends were 3 bases for V and 5 bases for J; bases not matched to a gene: 6. CDR3 length: 17 amino acids. CDR3: CASSPATSGRANNEQFF. CDR3 DNA sequence: TGTGCCAGCTCACCGGCGACTAGCGGGAGGGCAAACAATGAGCAGTTCTTC.

This clonotype was found a few times. This chain uses TRBV7-9 with TRBJ2-2; D is possibly TRBD2 (6 bases). V shed 5 bases and J shed 3 bases, with 13 bases lying between them. Germline loops: CDR1 SEHNR, CDR2 FQNEAQ (reference sequence). The CDR3 sequence is 15 residues long. For the CDR3, the DNA is TGTGCCAGCAGCAACCGGGACTCTGACACCGGGGAGCTGTTTTTT. As protein: CASSNRDSDTGELFF.

This clonotype was counted only a few times. The J gene is TRBJ1-1, the V gene TRBV27; D ambiguous. Germline loops: CDR1 MNHEY, CDR2 SMNVEV (reference sequence). Trimming shortened V by 6 bases and J by 1 base, and 3 bases separated the two germline ends. This CDR3 is built from 11 residues. The CDR3 loop reads CASRKNTEAFF. The CDR3 DNA reads as TGTGCCAGCAGAAAGAACACTGAAGCTTTCTTT.

The V and J genes are TRBV5-1 and TRBJ2-7; D unresolved. This CDR3 contains 15 residues. Germline V gene sequence: CDR1 SGHRS, CDR2 YFSETQ. Between the trimmed V and J ends, which lost 5 bases and 0 bases, there was a span of 15 bases. The CDR3 sequence: CASSFDWTSSYEQYF. CDR3 sequence (DNA): TGCGCCAGCAGTTTCGACTGGACGAGCTCCTACGAGCAGTACTTC.

This rearrangement joins TRBV27 to TRBJ2-4; TRBD2 matches at 11 bases. The V segment lost 4 bases and the J segment 0 bases; nucleotides outside the gene matches: 14. Germline assignment: CDR1 MNHEY and CDR2 SMNVEV (reference sequence). The CDR3 consists of 20 residues. Here the CDR3 reads CASSSQLLAGDLVAKNIQYF. DNA of the CDR3: TGTGCCAGCAGTTCGCAATTACTAGCGGGAGACCTCGTAGCCAAAAACATTCAGTACTTC.

In this sample, this clonotype turned up a few times. The genes are TRBV28 and TRBJ2-1; 10 nucleotides align to TRBD2. The CDR3 extends over 15 amino acids. J was trimmed by 8 bases and V by 4 bases; bases with no gene match: 8. The germline V gene has CDR1 MDHEN and CDR2 SYDVKM. The CDR3 reads CASSWLAGAVDEQFF. The CDR3 bases are TGTGCCAGCAGTTGGCTAGCGGGAGCGGTGGATGAGCAGTTCTTC.

This clonotype was seen only a few times. DNA for the CDR3: TGTGCCAGCAGTGCCAACATGATTAGCGGAAACAATGAGCAGTTCTTC. Encoded protein: CASSANMISGNNEQFF. The chain links TRBV16 to TRBJ2-1; D may be TRBD2 (6 bases). The V gene lost 6 bases and the J gene lost 5 bases, with 20 bases spanning the gap. The germline gives CDR1 KGHSY, CDR2 FQNENV. CDR3 size: 16 residues.

The chain recombines TRBV7-9 with TRBJ2-7; the D gene is possibly TRBD2 (5 bases). The V end was cut by 4 bases, the J end by 2 bases, with 12 bases between. Germline CDR1 is SEHNR and CDR2 is FQNEAQ (reference sequence). CDR3 length equals 14 residues. This CDR3 is CASSSERAPYEQYF. The CDR3, as DNA: TGTGCCAGCAGCTCCGAGAGGGCCCCCTACGAGCAGTACTTC.

This clonotype was seen more than once but under ten times. The gene calls are TRBV3-1 and TRBJ1-2; D gene ambiguous. The CDR3 length is 16 residues. Germline V gives CDR1 LGHDT, CDR2 YNNKEL (reference sequence). V shed 0 bases and J shed 3 bases, with 14 bases lying between them. This CDR3 reads CASSQDREAGYYGYTF. The CDR3, as DNA: TGTGCCAGCAGCCAAGATCGGGAGGCAGGTTACTATGGCTACACCTTC.

This clonotype was counted only a few times. The V gene is TRBV3-1, the J gene TRBJ2-7; D is perhaps TRBD1 (6 bases). Per the germline V gene, CDR1 is LGHDT and CDR2 is YNNKEL (reference sequence). V gave up 3 bases and J gave up 0 bases, with 15 bases separating them. The CDR3 spans 16 residues. DNA of the CDR3: TGTGCCAGCAGCCAGGCCCGGACAGAGAGCTCCTACGAGCAGTACTTC. Translated: CASSQARTESSYEQYF.

The chain recombines TRBV7-2 with TRBJ2-1, with D unclear. CDR1 is SGHTA, CDR2 FQGNSA, per germline. This CDR3 is 13 amino acids long. V was pared by 3 bases and J by 3 bases, with 6 bases between. The CDR3 nucleotides read TGTGCCAGCAGCTTGGGCAACTACAATGAGCAGTTCTTC. This gives the protein CASSLGNYNEQFF.

The DNA of the CDR3 is TGTGCCAGCAGTGAAGTTAGGGAAACCGGCTACACCTTC. Translated: CASSEVRETGYTF. The V call is TRBV2, the J call TRBJ1-2; D call uncertain. The CDR3 is 13 residues long. Deletions cut 1 base from V and 8 bases from J, with 11 bases between. Germline CDR1 and CDR2: SNHLY and FYNNEI.